This paragraph covers one T cell receptor beta chain sequence. What it binds is not known. 5' RACE that incorporated UMI labels was used to prepare the TRB cDNA libraries. TCRdb processed the 5' RACE reads again and assigns one entry to each CDR3 protein, with no DNA. The sample holds some 110,000 distinct CDR3 sequences. With around 300,000 cells each, the CD8+ T cell subsets were individually sorted in triplicate. Naive CD8+ T cells displayed a CD45RO-CCR7+CD27+CD95- phenotype. The record originates from a study of CXCR3-negative and CXCR3-positive naive CD8 T cells. Study conclusions and caveats: More hydrophobic TRB CDR3s were found in CXCR3-positive naive cells than in CXCR3-negative naive cells. Memory cells differed in TRBV-TRBJ usage, but naive CXCR3-negative and CXCR3-positive cells had similar usage.

Looked up from germline, CDR1 is SQVTM and CDR2 is ANQGSEA. The CDR3 has 15 amino acids. The V call is TRBV29-1, the J call TRBJ2-1; the D call of TRBD1 rests on TCRdb alone, since no DNA is present to check it. The sample was naive CXCR3+ CD8+ T cells from blood. The subset denotes: CD45RO-CCR7+CD27+CD95- naive CD8+ T cells expressing CXCR3 (TNR3+). The clonotype was recovered from a human donor in good health. Some clones in this sample may be carry-over from other donors' samples. Here the CDR3 reads CSVFDSHMGYNEQFF.